Listed below are T cell receptor beta chains from one sample, sequenced in a study of early T cells in non-severe SARS-CoV-2 infection. One entry per CDR3 protein, called by TCRdb with MiXCR from the 5' RACE reads. In the table there are around 40,000 distinct CDR3 sequences, roughly 11% of which are singletons. The sequenced sample was whole blood. The source of these receptors is an adult who was a healthcare worker with PCR-confirmed SARS-CoV-2 infection or an uninfected control (not recorded which). Each CDR3 is given with its conserved first and last residue.

v_call: TRBV20-1; j_call: TRBJ2-1; cdr3_aa: CSAPDRGSYNEQFF
v_call: TRBV7-2; j_call: TRBJ1-4; cdr3_aa: CASSLVEGINEKLFF
v_call: TRBV20-1; j_call: TRBJ2-3; cdr3_aa: CSGGIGWRGGEGDTQYF
v_call: TRBV5-6; j_call: TRBJ1-1; cdr3_aa: CASSSQDNSNTEAFF
v_call: TRBV7-9; j_call: TRBJ2-5; cdr3_aa: CASGTGYQETQYF
v_call: TRBV25-1; j_call: TRBJ2-6; cdr3_aa: CASTTGGVVGANVLTF
v_call: TRBV20-1; j_call: TRBJ1-5; cdr3_aa: CSARQGQYNQPQHF
v_call: TRBV9; j_call: TRBJ2-3; cdr3_aa: CASSGLVSTDTQYF
v_call: TRBV7-2; j_call: TRBJ2-1; cdr3_aa: CASSFGDLAYNEQFF
v_call: TRBV2; j_call: TRBJ1-6; cdr3_aa: CASSRDRNNSPLHF
v_call: TRBV5-1; j_call: TRBJ2-3; cdr3_aa: CASSPQVSTDTQYF
v_call: TRBV6-5; j_call: TRBJ1-5; cdr3_aa: CASRPRRGNQPQHF
v_call: TRBV19; j_call: TRBJ2-7; cdr3_aa: CASSLGQPKPYEQYF
v_call: TRBV18; j_call: TRBJ1-5; cdr3_aa: CASSQSRGDQPQHF
v_call: TRBV6-5; j_call: TRBJ2-7; cdr3_aa: CASSGTGGSYEQYF
v_call: TRBV4-3; j_call: TRBJ1-5; cdr3_aa: CASSQDRGGQPQHF
v_call: TRBV6-2/TRBV6-3; j_call: TRBJ1-5; cdr3_aa: CASSWQGTQPQHF
v_call: TRBV12-3/TRBV12-4; j_call: TRBJ1-5; cdr3_aa: CASSLGGQGNQPQHF
v_call: TRBV7-6; j_call: TRBJ2-3; cdr3_aa: CASSFLDRNTDTQYF
v_call: TRBV10-3; j_call: TRBJ2-7; cdr3_aa: CAISESTIRGHEQYF
v_call: TRBV4-3; j_call: TRBJ1-5; cdr3_aa: CASSQLNSNQPQHF
v_call: TRBV9; j_call: TRBJ2-7; cdr3_aa: CASSVGVPDEQYF
v_call: TRBV10-3; j_call: TRBJ1-1; cdr3_aa: CAISEGHRNTEAFF
v_call: TRBV30; j_call: TRBJ1-1; cdr3_aa: CAWSPVRGRGEAFF
v_call: TRBV29-1; j_call: TRBJ1-1; cdr3_aa: CSVRGSGTEAFF
v_call: TRBV6-1; j_call: TRBJ1-5; cdr3_aa: CASRDSQRGYSNQPQHF
v_call: TRBV7-9; j_call: TRBJ1-4; cdr3_aa: CASSLGQGKGKLFF
v_call: TRBV5-6; j_call: TRBJ2-7; cdr3_aa: CASSTTRQGNTYEQYF
v_call: TRBV19; j_call: TRBJ2-3; cdr3_aa: CASSITDTQYF
v_call: TRBV5-1; j_call: TRBJ2-5; cdr3_aa: CASTPGTSLAAQYF
v_call: TRBV5-1; j_call: TRBJ2-7; cdr3_aa: CASSSGLAGGYAYEQYF
v_call: TRBV7-2; j_call: TRBJ1-5; cdr3_aa: CASSPHRGSNQPQHF
v_call: TRBV7-2; j_call: TRBJ2-2; cdr3_aa: CASSPRQGRNTGELFF
v_call: TRBV4-3; j_call: TRBJ2-7; cdr3_aa: CASSQSLTRDRGYEQYF
v_call: TRBV6-6; j_call: TRBJ1-5; cdr3_aa: CASSYGVQGAGQPQHF
v_call: TRBV19; j_call: TRBJ1-6; cdr3_aa: CASSIRNSPLHF